This T cell receptor (beta chain) was captured by sequencing in a study of T cell changes during pregnancy in multiple sclerosis. Germline lookup yields CDR1 SGHDN and CDR2 FVKESK. CDR3 length: 16 amino acids. The V end was cut by 1 base, the J end by 0 bases, with 13 bases between. The repertoire was sequenced with immunoSEQ multiplex PCR; TCRdb's copy has only in-frame clones and lacks some. The table shows more than 90,000 clones, with more than 85% occurring only once. The sample was peripheral blood, taken in the second trimester of pregnancy. The V gene is TRBV14, the J gene TRBJ2-7; tentatively, D is TRBD2 (5 bases). This receptor was obtained from a female donor with multiple sclerosis, enrolled in a pregnancy study. The CDR3 loop is CASSQVHGENSYEQYF. For the CDR3, the DNA is TGTGCCAGCAGCCAAGTGCACGGGGAGAACTCCTACGAGCAGTACTTC.